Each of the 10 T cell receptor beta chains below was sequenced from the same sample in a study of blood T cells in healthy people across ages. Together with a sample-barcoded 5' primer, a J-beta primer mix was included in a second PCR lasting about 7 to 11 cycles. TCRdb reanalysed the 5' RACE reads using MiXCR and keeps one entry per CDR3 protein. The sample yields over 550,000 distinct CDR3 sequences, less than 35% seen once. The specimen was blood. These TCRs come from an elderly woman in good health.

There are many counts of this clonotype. CDR3 loop: CAWNDRGVYGYTF. DNA for the CDR3: TGTGCCTGGAACGACAGGGGCGTCTATGGCTACACCTTC. The V call is TRBV30, the J call TRBJ1-2, with 8 bases lining up with TRBD1. Trimming removed 4 bases from V and 4 bases from J; junction bases left unmatched: 5. Germline CDR1 reads GTSNPN; CDR2 reads SVGIG (reference sequence). This CDR3 region has 13 residues.

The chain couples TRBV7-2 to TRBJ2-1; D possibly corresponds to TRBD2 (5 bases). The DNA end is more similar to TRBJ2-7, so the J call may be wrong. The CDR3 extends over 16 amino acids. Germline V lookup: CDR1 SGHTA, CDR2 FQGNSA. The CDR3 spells CASSSKRAGAYNEQYF. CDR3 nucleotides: TGTGCCAGCAGCTCAAAGAGGGCCGGCGCCTACAATGAGCAGTACTTC.

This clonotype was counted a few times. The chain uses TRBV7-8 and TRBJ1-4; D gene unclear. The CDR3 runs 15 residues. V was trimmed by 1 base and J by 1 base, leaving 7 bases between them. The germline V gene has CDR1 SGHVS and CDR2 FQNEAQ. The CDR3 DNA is TGTGCCAGCAGCTTAGAGTCCCGAACTAATGAAAAACTGTTTTTT. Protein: CASSLESRTNEKLFF.

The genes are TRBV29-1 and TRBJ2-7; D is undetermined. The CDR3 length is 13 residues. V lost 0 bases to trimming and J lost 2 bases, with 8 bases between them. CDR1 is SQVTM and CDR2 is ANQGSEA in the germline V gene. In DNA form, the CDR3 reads TGCAGCGTTGAAGACACTCCCACCTACGAGCAGTACTTC. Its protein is CSVEDTPTYEQYF.

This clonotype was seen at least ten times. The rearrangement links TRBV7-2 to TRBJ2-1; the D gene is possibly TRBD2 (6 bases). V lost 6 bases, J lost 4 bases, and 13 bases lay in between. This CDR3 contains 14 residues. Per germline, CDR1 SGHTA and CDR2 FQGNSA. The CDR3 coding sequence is TGTGCCAGCAGGAGGGACGGGGGATACAATGAGCAGTTCTTC. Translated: CASRRDGGYNEQFF.

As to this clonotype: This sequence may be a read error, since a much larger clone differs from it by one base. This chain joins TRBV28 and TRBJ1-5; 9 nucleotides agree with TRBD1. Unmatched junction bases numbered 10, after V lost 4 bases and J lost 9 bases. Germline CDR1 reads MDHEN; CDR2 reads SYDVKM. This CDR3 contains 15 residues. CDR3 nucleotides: TGTGCCAGCAGTTCGGGACAGGGCAATGCCCGGCCCCAGCATTTT. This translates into CASSSGQGNARPQHF.

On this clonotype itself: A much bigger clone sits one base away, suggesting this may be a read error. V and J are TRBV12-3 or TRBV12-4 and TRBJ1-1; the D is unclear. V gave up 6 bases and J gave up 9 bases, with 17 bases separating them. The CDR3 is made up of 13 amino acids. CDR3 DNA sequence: TGTGCCAGCAGGTGGTCAGTAGATCCTAAAGCTTTCTTT. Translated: CASRWSVDPKAFF.

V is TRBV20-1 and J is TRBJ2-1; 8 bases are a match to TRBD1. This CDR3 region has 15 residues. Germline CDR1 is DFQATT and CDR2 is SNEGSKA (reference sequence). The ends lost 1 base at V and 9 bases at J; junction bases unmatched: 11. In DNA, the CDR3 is TGCAGTGCTAGAGGGGCGACAGGGGCTGGGTCTGAGCAGTTCTTC. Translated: CSARGATGAGSEQFF.

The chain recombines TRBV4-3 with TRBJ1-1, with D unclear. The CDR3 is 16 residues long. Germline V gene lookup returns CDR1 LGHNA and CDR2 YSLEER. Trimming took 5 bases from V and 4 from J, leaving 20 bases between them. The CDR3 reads CASSYYSPGGRTEAFF. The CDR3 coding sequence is TGCGCCAGCAGCTATTACTCCCCCGGTGGGCGCACTGAAGCTTTCTTT.

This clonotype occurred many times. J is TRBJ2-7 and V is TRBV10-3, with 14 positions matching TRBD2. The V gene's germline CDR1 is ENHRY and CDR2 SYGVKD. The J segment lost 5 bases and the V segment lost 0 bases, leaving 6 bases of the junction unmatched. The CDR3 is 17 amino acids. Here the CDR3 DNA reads TGTGCCATCAGTGAGTCGGGACTAGCGGGGGCCTGGGACGAGCAGTACTTC. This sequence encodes CAISESGLAGAWDEQYF.